These 20 T cell receptor beta chains were all obtained from the same sample, sequenced in a study of human T cells and chemical hapten exposure. TCRdb re-called the RACE reads with MiXCR, one entry per CDR3 protein. The sample includes 300,000 to 450,000 distinct CDR3 sequences, less than 6.5% of them seen just once. Noted time point: pre-sensitization, week 0. Specified treatment: therapeutic diphenylcyclopropenone sensitization with weekly scalp DPC. Sample: whole blood, taken in connection with sensitization to the hapten diphenylcyclopropenone (DPC). Receptors were obtained from a woman aged 50 to 60 with alopecia areata. Some clones in this sample may be carry-over from other donors' samples.

This clonotype turned up a few times. The chain employs TRBV11-2 and TRBJ2-5; 9 bases align to TRBD1. Losses at the gene ends were 5 bases for V and 2 bases for J; bases not matched to a gene: 3. This CDR3 is 14 amino acids long. CDR1 is SGHAT and CDR2 is FQNNGV in the germline V gene. The CDR3 sequence: CASSQTGGQETQYF. CDR3 nucleotide sequence: TGTGCCAGCAGCCAGACAGGGGGACAAGAGACCCAGTACTTC.

The chain carries TRBV7-8 and TRBJ1-5; no definite D call. V dropped 7 bases and J dropped 2 bases, with 9 bases sitting between them. CDR1 is SGHVS and CDR2 is FQNEAQ in the germline V gene. This CDR3 is 13 amino acids long. The CDR3 bases are TGTGCCAGCACCCTGGTGGGCAATCAGCCCCAGCATTTT. Residues: CASTLVGNQPQHF.

V gene TRBV20-1 combines with J gene TRBJ1-6, with no clear D. Trimming removed 2 bases from V and 10 bases from J, with 12 bases in between. This CDR3 has 13 amino acids. Germline-derived CDR1 and CDR2 are DFQATT and SNEGSKA (reference sequence). The CDR3 DNA is TGCAGTGCTAGATCGGTTCCTGGCTCACCCCTCCACTTT. This translates into CSARSVPGSPLHF.

The rearrangement joins TRBV12-3 or TRBV12-4 to TRBJ2-7; TRBD1 agrees at 7 bases. The junction had 11 bases not matched to a gene; V was cut back by 7 bases and J by 5 bases. The CDR3 has 14 amino acids. CDR3 amino acids: CASTPTGEIHEQYF. The CDR3 nucleotides read TGTGCCAGCACCCCCACAGGGGAAATCCACGAGCAGTACTTC.

There are a few counts of this clonotype. V and J are TRBV5-1 and TRBJ1-2; 7 bases map to TRBD1. Per the germline V gene, CDR1 is SGHRS and CDR2 is YFSETQ. V trimming: 7 bases; J trimming: 4 bases; junction bases outside the gene matches: 16. The CDR3 consists of 16 residues. The CDR3 coding sequence is TGCGCCAGCTATACCGGCTCGATGACAGGGCTCTATGGCTACACCTTC. Translation: CASYTGSMTGLYGYTF.

Note on this clonotype: A read error may produce the germline difference seen at one junction end. V usage is TRBV15 and J usage is TRBJ1-5, with a tentative D call TRBD1 (5 bases). The CDR3 loop spans 16 amino acids. Germline V CDR1 and CDR2: LNHNV, YYDKDF (reference sequence). CDR3 residues: CATSRAVGVGNQLQHF. Written as DNA, the CDR3 is TGTGCCACCAGCAGAGCGGTAGGGGTGGGTAATCAGCTCCAGCATTTT.

Ten or more counts support this clonotype. The V call is TRBV5-1, the J call TRBJ2-3, with unresolved D. The V and J ends lost 4 bases and 0 bases respectively, with 12 bases between them. This CDR3 is built from 15 residues. The germline gives CDR1 SGHRS, CDR2 YFSETQ. The CDR3 DNA sequence: TGCGCCAGCAGCCCGAGCTTAAGTAGCACAGATACGCAGTATTTT. This sequence encodes CASSPSLSSTDTQYF.

This clonotype was observed a handful of times. This chain uses TRBV12-3 or TRBV12-4 with TRBJ1-1; D is unclear. CDR3 length: 14 residues. Trimming stripped 3 bases from V and 3 bases from J, with 11 bases between. The CDR3 sequence is CASSLSLGYTEAFF. The CDR3, as DNA: TGTGCCAGCAGTTTGAGTCTGGGTTACACTGAAGCTTTCTTT.

This clonotype has at least ten counts. This chain joins TRBV29-1 and TRBJ2-1; no definite D call. The V gene's germline CDR1 is SQVTM and CDR2 ANQGSEA. V lost 1 base and J lost 3, with 13 bases in between. This CDR3 is built from 15 residues. The CDR3 sequence: CSVEVVRNGYNEQFF. The CDR3 region has the DNA TGCAGCGTTGAAGTGGTAAGGAACGGCTACAATGAGCAGTTCTTC.

This clonotype showed up many times. The chain employs TRBV5-1 and TRBJ1-1; the match to TRBD1 covers 10 bases. The V and J ends lost 2 bases and 6 bases, in that order; junction bases with no gene match: 4. Germline CDR1 SGHRS, CDR2 YFSETQ. This CDR3 has 14 residues. CDR3: CASSLPGTGAEAFF. The CDR3 coding sequence is TGCGCCAGCAGCTTACCAGGGACAGGGGCTGAAGCTTTCTTT. Complete variable domain (other parts from reference TRBV5-1 and TRBJ1-1): KAGVTQTPRYLIKTRGQQVTLSCSPISGHRSVSWYQQTPGQGLQFLFEYFSETQRNKGNFPGRFSGRQFSNSRSEMNVSTLELGDSALYLCASSLPGTGAEAFFGQGTRLTVV.

The table lists this clonotype with a few counts. This sequence joins TRBV5-1 and TRBJ2-3; maybe TRBD1 (5 bases). The germline gives CDR1 SGHRS, CDR2 YFSETQ. The CDR3 sequence is 17 residues long. V was clipped by 2 bases and J by 2 bases, with 18 bases between them. The CDR3 nucleotides read TGCGCCAGCAGCTTACCGCTGGGGCTGGGCCACACAGATACGCAGTATTTT. This codes for CASSLPLGLGHTDTQYF. The whole variable domain, remainder taken from reference TRBV5-1 and TRBJ2-3, is KAGVTQTPRYLIKTRGQQVTLSCSPISGHRSVSWYQQTPGQGLQFLFEYFSETQRNKGNFPGRFSGRQFSNSRSEMNVSTLELGDSALYLCASSLPLGLGHTDTQYFGPGTRLTVL.

This sequence joins TRBV5-1 and TRBJ2-5; 10 bases map to TRBD2. V dropped 4 bases and J dropped 3; count of bases not matched to a gene: 9. Germline CDR1 reads SGHRS; CDR2 reads YFSETQ. There are 16 residues in the CDR3. The CDR3 nucleotides read TGCGCCAGCAGCCGGACCCCTAGCGGGAGAAAAGAGACCCAGTACTTC. Its protein is CASSRTPSGRKETQYF.

This clonotype was detected many times. This chain connects TRBV11-1 to TRBJ2-3; possibly TRBD2 for D (6 bases). There are 15 residues in the CDR3. Trimming removed 6 bases at V and 0 bases at J, with 13 bases between. Germline CDR1 and CDR2: SGHAT and FQDESV (reference sequence). CDR3 in amino acids: CASSFAGTSTDTQYF. The DNA for the CDR3 is TGTGCCAGCAGTTTCGCCGGGACTAGCACAGATACGCAGTATTTT.

This clonotype was counted many times. The chain recombines TRBV4-3 with TRBJ1-2; tentatively, D is TRBD1 (6 bases). Germline V CDR1 and CDR2: LGHNA, YSLEER. V was trimmed by 1 base and J by 3 bases, leaving 12 bases between them. The CDR3 consists of 15 residues. The CDR3 sequence is CASSQGGTGHYGYTF. The CDR3 nucleotides read TGCGCCAGCAGCCAAGGGGGAACAGGGCACTATGGCTACACCTTC.

This chain uses TRBV3-1 with TRBJ1-2; the D is unclear. CDR1 and CDR2 from the germline V gene are LGHDT and YNNKEL (reference sequence). CDR3 length equals 13 residues. Trimming left V 1 base short and J 3 bases short, with 6 bases between. DNA for the CDR3: TGTGCCAGCAGCCAAGCGACGGACTATGGCTACACCTTC. Translation gives CASSQATDYGYTF.

The gene calls are TRBV10-3 and TRBJ2-1; D uncertain. The germline V gene has CDR1 ENHRY and CDR2 SYGVKD. The CDR3 totals 11 residues. Trimming cost V 2 bases and J 5 bases, with 1 base left between them. CDR3 in amino acids: CAISENNEQFF. The CDR3 DNA reads as TGTGCCATCAGTGAGAACAATGAGCAGTTCTTC.

This clonotype has at least ten counts. The CDR3 region is CASSVGIAGAYEQYF. CDR3 nucleotides: TGTGCCAGCAGCGTAGGGATAGCGGGAGCATACGAGCAGTACTTC. The rearrangement uses TRBV9 and TRBJ2-7; TRBD2 matches 9 bases. The V and J ends lost 0 bases and 4 bases, in that order; junction bases with no gene match: 5. Germline CDR1 is SGDLS and CDR2 is YYNGEE. The CDR3 runs to 15 residues.

This clonotype was recorded at least ten times. The CDR3, as DNA: TGTGCCAGCAGCCCAAAGCTTCGACAGGGCAATGAGCAGTTCTTC. It encodes CASSPKLRQGNEQFF. The gene calls are TRBV7-9 and TRBJ2-1, with 7 bases that match TRBD1. Per the germline V gene, CDR1 is SEHNR and CDR2 is FQNEAQ (reference sequence). V shed 5 bases, J shed 6 bases, and the junction held 10 bases outside the gene matches. This CDR3 contains 15 residues.

This clonotype showed up many times. The V gene is TRBV2, the J gene TRBJ1-5; D unresolved. V gave up 6 bases and J gave up 0 bases, with 3 bases separating them. The CDR3 covers 12 residues. Germline V gene data show CDR1 as SNHLY and CDR2 as FYNNEI. CDR3 in DNA: TGTGCCAGCAGGAGTAGCAATCAGCCCCAGCATTTT. This codes for CASRSSNQPQHF.

This clonotype was seen at least ten times. This chain joins TRBV28 and TRBJ2-7; D is possibly TRBD1 (6 bases). Germline V gene lookup returns CDR1 MDHEN and CDR2 SYDVKM. This CDR3 comprises 13 residues. V was clipped by 6 bases and J by 0 bases, with 9 bases between them. The CDR3 protein is CASRPTGSYEQYF. The CDR3 DNA sequence: TGTGCCAGCAGGCCGACAGGCTCCTACGAGCAGTACTTC.